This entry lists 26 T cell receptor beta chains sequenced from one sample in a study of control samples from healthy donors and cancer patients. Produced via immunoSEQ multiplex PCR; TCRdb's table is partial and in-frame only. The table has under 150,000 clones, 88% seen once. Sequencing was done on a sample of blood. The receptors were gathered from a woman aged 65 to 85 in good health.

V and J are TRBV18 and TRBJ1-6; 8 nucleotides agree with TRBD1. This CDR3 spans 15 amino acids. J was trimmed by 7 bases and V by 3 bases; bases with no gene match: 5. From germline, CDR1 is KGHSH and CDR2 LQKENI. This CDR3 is CASSPLGQGNSPLHF. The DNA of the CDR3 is TGTGCCAGCTCACCCTTAGGACAGGGCAATTCACCCCTCCACTTT.

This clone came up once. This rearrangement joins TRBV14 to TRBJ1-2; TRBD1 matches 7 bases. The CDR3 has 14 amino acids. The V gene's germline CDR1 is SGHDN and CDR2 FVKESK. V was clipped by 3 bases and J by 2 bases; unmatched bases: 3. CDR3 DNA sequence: TGTGCCAGCAGCCAGGGACAGCAAAACTATGGCTACACCTTC. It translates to CASSQGQQNYGYTF.

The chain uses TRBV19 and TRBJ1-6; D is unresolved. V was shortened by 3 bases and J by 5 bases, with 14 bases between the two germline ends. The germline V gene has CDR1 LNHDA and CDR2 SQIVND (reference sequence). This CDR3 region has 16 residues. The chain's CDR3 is CASSIPSRQNNSPLHF. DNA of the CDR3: TGTGCCAGTAGTATCCCTTCGCGGCAGAATAATTCACCCCTCCACTTT. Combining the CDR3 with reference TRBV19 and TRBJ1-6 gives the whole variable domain DGGITQSPKYLFRKEGQNVTLSCEQNLNHDAMYWYRQDPGQGLRLIYYSQIVNDFQKGDIAEGYSVSREKKESFPLTVTSAQKNPTAFYLCASSIPSRQNNSPLHFGNGTRLTVT.

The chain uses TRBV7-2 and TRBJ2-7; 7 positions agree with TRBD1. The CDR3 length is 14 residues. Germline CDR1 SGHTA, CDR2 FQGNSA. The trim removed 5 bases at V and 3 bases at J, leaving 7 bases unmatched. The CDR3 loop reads CASSQQGTDYEQYF. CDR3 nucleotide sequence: TGTGCCAGCAGCCAACAGGGGACAGACTACGAGCAGTACTTC. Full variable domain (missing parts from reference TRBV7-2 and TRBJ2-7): GAGVSQSPSNKVTEKGKDVELRCDPISGHTALYWYRQSLGQGLEFLIYFQGNSAPDKSGLPSDRFSAERTGGSVSTLTIQRTQQEDSAVYLCASSQQGTDYEQYFGPGTRLTVT.

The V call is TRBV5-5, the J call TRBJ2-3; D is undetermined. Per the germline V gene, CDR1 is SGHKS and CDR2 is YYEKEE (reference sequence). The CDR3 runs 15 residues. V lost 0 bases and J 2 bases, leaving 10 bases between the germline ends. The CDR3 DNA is TGTGCCAGCAGCTTGGGGGCGATCATCACAGATACGCAGTATTTT. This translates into CASSLGAIITDTQYF. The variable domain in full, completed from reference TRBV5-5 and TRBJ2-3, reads DAGVTQSPTHLIKTRGQQVTLRCSPISGHKSVSWYQQVLGQGPQFIFQYYEKEERGRGNFPDRFSARQFPNYSSELNVNALLLGDSALYLCASSLGAIITDTQYFGPGTRLTVL.

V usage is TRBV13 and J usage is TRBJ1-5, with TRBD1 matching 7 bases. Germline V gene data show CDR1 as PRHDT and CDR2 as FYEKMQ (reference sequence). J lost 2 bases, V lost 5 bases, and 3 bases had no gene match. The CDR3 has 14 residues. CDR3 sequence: CASSLTGGNQPQHF. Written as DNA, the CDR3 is TGTGCCAGCAGCCTAACAGGGGGCAATCAGCCCCAGCATTTT.

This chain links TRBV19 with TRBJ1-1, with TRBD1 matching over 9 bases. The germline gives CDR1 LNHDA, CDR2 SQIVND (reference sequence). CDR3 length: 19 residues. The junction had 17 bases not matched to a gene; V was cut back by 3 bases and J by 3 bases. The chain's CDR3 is CASSMRVPAQGALDTEAFF. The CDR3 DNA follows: TGTGCCAGTAGTATGAGGGTACCGGCACAGGGGGCGTTGGACACTGAAGCTTTCTTT.

CDR3 in DNA: TGTGCCAGCAGCAGGGGGGATCAGCCCCAGCATTTT. This gives the protein CASSRGDQPQHF. The chain has TRBV3-1 (or the pseudogene TRBV3-2) and TRBJ1-5; a weak D match, TRBD1 (6 bases). V was trimmed by 5 bases and J by 5 bases, leaving 7 bases between them. This CDR3 is built from 12 residues. Germline CDR1 and CDR2: LGHDT and YNNKEL (reference sequence).

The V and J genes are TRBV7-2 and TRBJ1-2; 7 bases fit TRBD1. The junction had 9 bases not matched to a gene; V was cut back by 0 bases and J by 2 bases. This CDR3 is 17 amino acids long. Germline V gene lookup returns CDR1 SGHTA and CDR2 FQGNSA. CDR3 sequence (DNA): TGTGCCAGCAGCTTAGCGGCAGGGACAGAAGACAACTATGGCTACACCTTC. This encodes CASSLAAGTEDNYGYTF.

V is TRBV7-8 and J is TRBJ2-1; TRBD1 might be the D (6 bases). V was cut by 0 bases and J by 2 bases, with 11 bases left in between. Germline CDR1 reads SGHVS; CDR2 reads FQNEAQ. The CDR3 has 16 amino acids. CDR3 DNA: TGTGCCAGCAGCTTAGCGGACAGCCTAACCTACAATGAGCAGTTCTTC. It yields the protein CASSLADSLTYNEQFF. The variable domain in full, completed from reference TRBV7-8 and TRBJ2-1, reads GAGVSQSPRYKVAKRGQDVALRCDPISGHVSLFWYQQALGQGPEFLTYFQNEAQLDKSGLPSDRFFAERPEGSVSTLKIQRTQQEDSAVYLCASSLADSLTYNEQFFGPGTRLTVL.

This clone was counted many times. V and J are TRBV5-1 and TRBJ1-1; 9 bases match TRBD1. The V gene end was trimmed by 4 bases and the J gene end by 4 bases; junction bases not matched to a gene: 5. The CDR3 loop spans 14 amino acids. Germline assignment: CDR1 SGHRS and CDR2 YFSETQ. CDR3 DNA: TGCGCCAGCAGCACCACAGGGGGCAGCACTGAAGCTTTCTTT. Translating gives CASSTTGGSTEAFF. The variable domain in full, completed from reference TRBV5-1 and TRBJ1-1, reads KAGVTQTPRYLIKTRGQQVTLSCSPISGHRSVSWYQQTPGQGLQFLFEYFSETQRNKGNFPGRFSGRQFSNSRSEMNVSTLELGDSALYLCASSTTGGSTEAFFGQGTRLTVV.

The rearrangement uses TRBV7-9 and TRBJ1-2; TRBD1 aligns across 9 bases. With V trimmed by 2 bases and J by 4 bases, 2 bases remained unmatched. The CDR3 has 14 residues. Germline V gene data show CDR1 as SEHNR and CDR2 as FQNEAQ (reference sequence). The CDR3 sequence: CASSLTGGVYGYTF. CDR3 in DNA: TGTGCCAGCAGCTTAACAGGGGGCGTCTATGGCTACACCTTC.

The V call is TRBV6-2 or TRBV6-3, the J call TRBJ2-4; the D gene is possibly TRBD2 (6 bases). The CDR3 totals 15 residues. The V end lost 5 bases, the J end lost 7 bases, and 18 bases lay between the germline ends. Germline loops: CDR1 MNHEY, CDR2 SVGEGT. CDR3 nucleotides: TGTGCCAGCAGTACTACCGGGACTGGGAGGAACATTCAGTACTTC. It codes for CASSTTGTGRNIQYF.

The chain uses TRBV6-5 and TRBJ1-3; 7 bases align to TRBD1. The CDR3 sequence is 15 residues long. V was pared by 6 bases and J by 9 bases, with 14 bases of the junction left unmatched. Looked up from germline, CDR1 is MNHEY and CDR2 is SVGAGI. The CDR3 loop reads CASRYTRDSESTIYF. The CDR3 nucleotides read TGTGCCAGCAGGTACACCCGGGACAGTGAAAGCACCATATATTTT.

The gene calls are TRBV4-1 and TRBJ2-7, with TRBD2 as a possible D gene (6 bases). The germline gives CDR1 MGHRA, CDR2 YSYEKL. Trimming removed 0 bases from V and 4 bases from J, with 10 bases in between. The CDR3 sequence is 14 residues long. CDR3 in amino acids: CASSQDYSGYEQYF. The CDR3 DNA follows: TGCGCCAGCAGCCAAGATTACAGCGGGTACGAGCAGTACTTC.

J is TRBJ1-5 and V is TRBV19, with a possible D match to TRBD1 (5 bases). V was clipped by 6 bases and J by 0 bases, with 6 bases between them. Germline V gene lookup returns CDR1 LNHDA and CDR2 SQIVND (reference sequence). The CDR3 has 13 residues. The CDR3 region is CASSRDSNQPQHF. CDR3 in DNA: TGTGCCAGTAGCAGGGATAGCAATCAGCCCCAGCATTTT.

The CDR3, as DNA: TGCGCCAGCAGTGAAGACAGGGGCCTTCAGGGCAATCAGCCCCAGCATTTT. Protein sequence: CASSEDRGLQGNQPQHF. V usage is TRBV10-2 and J usage is TRBJ1-5; 8 nucleotides match TRBD1. J lost 2 bases, V lost 3 bases, and 9 bases had no gene match. Germline assignment: CDR1 WSHSY and CDR2 SAAADI. This CDR3 is 17 amino acids long.

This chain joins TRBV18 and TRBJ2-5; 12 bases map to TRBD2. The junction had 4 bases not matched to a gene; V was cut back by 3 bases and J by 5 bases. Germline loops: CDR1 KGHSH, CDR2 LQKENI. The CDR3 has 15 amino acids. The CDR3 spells CASSPTGLAGETQYF. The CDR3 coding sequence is TGTGCCAGCTCACCGACCGGACTAGCGGGGGAGACCCAGTACTTC.

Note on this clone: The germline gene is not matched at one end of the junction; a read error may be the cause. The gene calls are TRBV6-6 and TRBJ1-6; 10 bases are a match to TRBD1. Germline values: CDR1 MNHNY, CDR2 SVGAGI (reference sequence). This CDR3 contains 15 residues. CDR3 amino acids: CASSDSGTGVSPLHF. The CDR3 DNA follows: TGTGCCAGCAGTGACTCCGGGACAGGGGTTTCACCCCTCCACTTT.

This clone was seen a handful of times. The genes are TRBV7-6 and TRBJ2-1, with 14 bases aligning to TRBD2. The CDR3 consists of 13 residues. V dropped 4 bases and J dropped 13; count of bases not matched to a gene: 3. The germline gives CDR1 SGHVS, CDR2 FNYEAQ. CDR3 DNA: TGTGCCAGCAGCTCGGGACTAGCGGGGGCCCAGTTCTTC. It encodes CASSSGLAGAQFF.

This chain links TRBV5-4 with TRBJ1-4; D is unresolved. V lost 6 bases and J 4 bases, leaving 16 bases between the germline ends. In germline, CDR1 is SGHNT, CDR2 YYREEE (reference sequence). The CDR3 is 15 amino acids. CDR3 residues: CASTRAGGLNEKLFF. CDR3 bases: TGTGCCAGCACCCGGGCTGGAGGACTTAATGAAAAACTGTTTTTT.

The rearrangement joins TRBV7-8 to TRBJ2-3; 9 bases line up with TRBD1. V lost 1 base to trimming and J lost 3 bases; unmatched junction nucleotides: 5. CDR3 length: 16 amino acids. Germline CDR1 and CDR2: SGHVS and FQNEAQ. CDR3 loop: CASSLGTGGRTDTQYF. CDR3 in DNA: TGTGCCAGCAGCTTAGGAACAGGGGGCAGGACAGATACGCAGTATTTT. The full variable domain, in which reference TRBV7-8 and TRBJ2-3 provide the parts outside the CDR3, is GAGVSQSPRYKVAKRGQDVALRCDPISGHVSLFWYQQALGQGPEFLTYFQNEAQLDKSGLPSDRFFAERPEGSVSTLKIQRTQQEDSAVYLCASSLGTGGRTDTQYFGPGTRLTVL.

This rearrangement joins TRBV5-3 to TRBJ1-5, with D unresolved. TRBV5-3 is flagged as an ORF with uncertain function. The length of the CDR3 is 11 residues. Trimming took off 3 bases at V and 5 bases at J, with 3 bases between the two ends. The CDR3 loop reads CARSSDQPQHF. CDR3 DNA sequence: TGTGCCAGAAGCTCGGATCAGCCCCAGCATTTT.

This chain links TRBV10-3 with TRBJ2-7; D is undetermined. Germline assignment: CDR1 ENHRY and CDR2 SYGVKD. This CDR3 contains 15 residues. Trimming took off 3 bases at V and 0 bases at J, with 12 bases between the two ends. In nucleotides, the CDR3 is TGTGCCATCAGTGATCCGGCCCTGAGCTCCTACGAGCAGTACTTC. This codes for CAISDPALSSYEQYF.

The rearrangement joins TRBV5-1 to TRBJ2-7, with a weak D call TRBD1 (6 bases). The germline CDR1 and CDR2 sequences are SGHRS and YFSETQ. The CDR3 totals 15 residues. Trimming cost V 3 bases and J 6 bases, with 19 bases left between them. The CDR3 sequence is CASSSDGTSGGEQYF. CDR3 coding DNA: TGCGCCAGCAGCTCGGACGGGACATCGGGTGGCGAGCAGTACTTC.

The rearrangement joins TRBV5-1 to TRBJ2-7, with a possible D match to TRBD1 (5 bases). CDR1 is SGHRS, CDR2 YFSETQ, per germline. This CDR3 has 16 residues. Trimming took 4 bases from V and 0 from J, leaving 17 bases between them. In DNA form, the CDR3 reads TGCGCCAGCAGCCCCTGGGCACCCCAGGGCTCCTACGAGCAGTACTTC. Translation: CASSPWAPQGSYEQYF.